This passage covers 19 T cell receptor beta chains from one sample sequenced in a study of shared clonotypes between healthy human individuals. Some clones are missing from TCRdb's copy, which holds only in-frame ones; the method was immunoSEQ multiplex PCR. The table shows some 2,100,000 clones, with about 93% occurring only once. Only CD45RO-negative cells positively selected for CCR7 counted as naive CD8 cells, so terminally differentiated effector memory CD45RA+ cells were excluded. The specimen sequenced was naive CD8+ T cells from PBMCs. The receptor set was obtained from a young man in good health. Some clones in this sample may be carry-over from other donors' samples.

This clone came up once. The CDR3: CASSLLGGAAGYTF. The CDR3 DNA follows: TGTGCCAGCAGTTTATTGGGGGGGGCTGCTGGCTACACCTTC. The chain joins TRBV27 to TRBJ1-2, with D possibly matching TRBD1 (6 bases). Germline values: CDR1 MNHEY, CDR2 SMNVEV (reference sequence). The CDR3 sequence is 14 residues long. The V and J ends lost 1 base and 7 bases respectively, with 13 bases between them.

The chain uses TRBV2 and TRBJ2-5; 8 bases are shared with TRBD2. Trimming at V came to 7 bases and at J to 2 bases, leaving 9 bases not matched to a gene. The CDR3 has 15 residues. Germline values: CDR1 SNHLY, CDR2 FYNNEI. The CDR3 nucleotides read TGTGCCAGCACCCCCCGGGGGGGGAGGCAAGAGACCCAGTACTTC. Translation: CASTPRGGRQETQYF.

The chain carries TRBV7-9 and TRBJ1-2; D is unclear. This CDR3 is built from 13 residues. V was shortened by 3 bases and J by 3 bases, with 8 bases between the two germline ends. Germline CDR1 reads SEHNR; CDR2 reads FQNEAQ (reference sequence). CDR3 amino acids: CASSFSDDYGYTF. The DNA for the CDR3 is TGTGCCAGCAGCTTTTCCGACGACTATGGCTACACCTTC.

This chain uses TRBV29-1 with TRBJ2-1; 7 bases map to TRBD2. The CDR3 is 15 residues long. With 7 bases clipped from V and 6 bases from J, the junction kept 15 bases outside the gene matches. Germline CDR1 and CDR2: SQVTM and ANQGSEA. As DNA, the CDR3 is TGCAGCGCCCGGACTCATGGGGGGGTTTTCAATGAGCAGTTCTTC. Its protein product is CSARTHGGVFNEQFF.

For this clone: One junction end does not reproduce the germline sequence, and a read error may be involved. This chain uses TRBV6-5 with TRBJ2-3; 7 positions agree with TRBD2. CDR3 length: 15 residues. Germline V gene data show CDR1 as MNHEY and CDR2 as SVGAGI. This CDR3 is CASSHRRLAPDTQYF. The DNA of the CDR3 is TGTGCCAGCAGCCATCGTCGACTAGCTCCAGACACGCAGTATTTT.

The rearrangement joins TRBV28 to TRBJ2-7; TRBD2 aligns across 12 bases. CDR3 size: 19 residues. Losses at the gene ends were 5 bases for V and 9 bases for J; bases not matched to a gene: 23. Germline V gives CDR1 MDHEN, CDR2 SYDVKM. CDR3: CASSRPLKRLAGVNEGQYF. Here the CDR3 DNA reads TGTGCCAGCAGTCGCCCTTTGAAACGACTAGCGGGAGTGAACGAAGGGCAGTACTTC.

Concerning this clone: Other DNA variants within this sample encode the same CDR3. The rearrangement uses TRBV9 and TRBJ2-7, with a possible D match to TRBD2 (6 bases). This CDR3 has 15 residues. Deletions cut 0 bases from V and 0 bases from J, with 10 bases between. Germline V gives CDR1 SGDLS, CDR2 YYNGEE. CDR3 DNA sequence: TGTGCCAGCAGCGTAGGTCGGGGGAGCTCCTACGAGCAGTACTTC. Residues: CASSVGRGSSYEQYF. Supplemented by reference TRBV9 and TRBJ2-7, the full variable domain reads DSGVTQTPKHLITATGQRVTLRCSPRSGDLSVYWYQQSLDQGLQFLIQYYNGEERAKGNILERFSAQQFPDLHSELNLSSLELGDSALYFCASSVGRGSSYEQYFGPGTRLTVT.

V gene TRBV27 combines with J gene TRBJ2-7; D perhaps matches TRBD2 (5 bases). V lost 8 bases and J 5 bases, leaving 7 bases between the germline ends. CDR3 length: 10 residues. Germline V gene lookup returns CDR1 MNHEY and CDR2 SMNVEV (reference sequence). The CDR3 reads CASGENEQYF. Here the CDR3 DNA reads TGTGCCAGCGGGGAGAACGAGCAGTACTTC.

V and J are TRBV11-2 and TRBJ1-1; D may be TRBD1 (5 bases). This CDR3 has 14 amino acids. Between the trimmed V and J ends, which lost 2 bases and 6 bases, there was a span of 13 bases. Germline V gene lookup returns CDR1 SGHAT and CDR2 FQNNGV. The CDR3: CASSLRGFVAEAFF. CDR3 in DNA: TGTGCCAGCAGCTTACGGGGGTTTGTAGCTGAAGCTTTCTTT.

Regarding this clone: Other DNA sequences in the same sample also yield this CDR3. The genes are TRBV2 and TRBJ1-5; D ambiguous. The CDR3 is made up of 13 amino acids. V lost 4 bases to trimming and J lost 0 bases, with 4 bases between them. In germline, CDR1 is SNHLY, CDR2 FYNNEI. The CDR3 bases are TGTGCCAGCAGTGTAGGTAGCAATCAGCCCCAGCATTTT. Its protein is CASSVGSNQPQHF.

The rearrangement links TRBV15 to TRBJ2-7; D gene uncertain. This CDR3 comprises 12 residues. Germline V gene sequence: CDR1 LNHNV, CDR2 YYDKDF (reference sequence). Trimming took off 1 base at V and 6 bases at J, with 7 bases between the two ends. The CDR3 sequence is CATSRGSSEQYF. CDR3 nucleotide sequence: TGTGCCACCAGCAGAGGAAGTTCCGAGCAGTACTTC.

The J gene is TRBJ2-1, the V gene TRBV5-1, with 7 bases that match TRBD2. Germline trimming cut 0 bases from V and 8 bases from J; bases unmatched to any gene: 8. The germline gives CDR1 SGHRS, CDR2 YFSETQ. This CDR3 contains 15 residues. The CDR3 here is CASSLAVSSGDEQFF. Written as DNA, the CDR3 is TGCGCCAGCAGCTTGGCAGTGTCTAGCGGCGATGAGCAGTTCTTC. Variable domain in full (rest from reference TRBV5-1 and TRBJ2-1): KAGVTQTPRYLIKTRGQQVTLSCSPISGHRSVSWYQQTPGQGLQFLFEYFSETQRNKGNFPGRFSGRQFSNSRSEMNVSTLELGDSALYLCASSLAVSSGDEQFFGPGTRLTVL.

The chain links TRBV9 to TRBJ1-3, with D hard to call. There are 16 residues in the CDR3. Germline loops: CDR1 SGDLS, CDR2 YYNGEE. V lost 4 bases, J lost 0 bases, and 14 bases lay in between. CDR3 protein: CASSPGVGPSGNTIYF. DNA for the CDR3: TGTGCCAGCAGCCCCGGCGTGGGCCCCTCTGGAAACACCATATATTTT.

This sequence joins TRBV9 and TRBJ2-2, with 8 bases identical to TRBD1. The CDR3 extends over 16 amino acids. Germline trimming cut 3 bases from V and 9 bases from J; bases unmatched to any gene: 13. Germline values: CDR1 SGDLS, CDR2 YYNGEE. Here the CDR3 reads CASSAPGGQAGWELFF. The CDR3 DNA is TGTGCCAGCAGCGCCCCCGGGGGACAGGCGGGTTGGGAGCTGTTTTTT.

A remark on this clone: Other DNA sequences from this sample encode an identical CDR3 as well. The chain has TRBV9 and TRBJ1-5; no reliable D call. CDR1 is SGDLS and CDR2 is YYNGEE in the germline V gene. V was clipped by 0 bases and J by 2 bases, with 6 bases between them. The length of the CDR3 is 14 residues. CDR3 sequence reads: CASSVGAGNQPQHF. For the CDR3, the DNA is TGTGCCAGCAGCGTAGGTGCCGGCAATCAGCCCCAGCATTTT.

The gene calls are TRBV6-1 and TRBJ2-1; 9 nucleotides align to TRBD2. Germline values: CDR1 MNHNS, CDR2 SASEGT. J was trimmed by 3 bases and V by 5 bases; bases with no gene match: 5. The CDR3 spans 15 residues. In nucleotides, the CDR3 is TGTGCCAGCAGTCCCTTAGCGGGAGACTACAATGAGCAGTTCTTC. Translated: CASSPLAGDYNEQFF.

This rearrangement joins TRBV19 to TRBJ2-2; D is perhaps TRBD1 (5 bases). Germline V CDR1 and CDR2: LNHDA, SQIVND (reference sequence). Trimming left V 3 bases short and J 6 bases short, with 14 bases between. CDR3 length equals 15 residues. The CDR3: CASSIRGFRAGELFF. The CDR3 DNA is TGTGCCAGTAGTATTAGGGGTTTCCGAGCCGGGGAGCTGTTTTTT.

This clone was found once. Distinct nucleotide sequences in the sample also encode this CDR3. The J gene is TRBJ2-3, the V gene TRBV28, with 8 bases that match TRBD2. J was trimmed by 1 base and V by 5 bases; bases with no gene match: 5. CDR1 and CDR2 from the germline V gene are MDHEN and SYDVKM. The CDR3 runs to 15 residues. CDR3 in DNA: TGTGCCAGCAGTCCCCTAGCGGGCCGCACAGATACGCAGTATTTT. This translates into CASSPLAGRTDTQYF.

The V call is TRBV5-1, the J call TRBJ2-7; 7 nucleotides agree with TRBD1. Germline CDR1 SGHRS, CDR2 YFSETQ. The V and J ends lost 0 bases and 2 bases, in that order; junction bases with no gene match: 5. This CDR3 contains 15 residues. The CDR3 is CASSLASQGAYEQYF. As DNA, the CDR3 is TGCGCCAGCAGCTTGGCTTCCCAGGGGGCCTACGAGCAGTACTTC.